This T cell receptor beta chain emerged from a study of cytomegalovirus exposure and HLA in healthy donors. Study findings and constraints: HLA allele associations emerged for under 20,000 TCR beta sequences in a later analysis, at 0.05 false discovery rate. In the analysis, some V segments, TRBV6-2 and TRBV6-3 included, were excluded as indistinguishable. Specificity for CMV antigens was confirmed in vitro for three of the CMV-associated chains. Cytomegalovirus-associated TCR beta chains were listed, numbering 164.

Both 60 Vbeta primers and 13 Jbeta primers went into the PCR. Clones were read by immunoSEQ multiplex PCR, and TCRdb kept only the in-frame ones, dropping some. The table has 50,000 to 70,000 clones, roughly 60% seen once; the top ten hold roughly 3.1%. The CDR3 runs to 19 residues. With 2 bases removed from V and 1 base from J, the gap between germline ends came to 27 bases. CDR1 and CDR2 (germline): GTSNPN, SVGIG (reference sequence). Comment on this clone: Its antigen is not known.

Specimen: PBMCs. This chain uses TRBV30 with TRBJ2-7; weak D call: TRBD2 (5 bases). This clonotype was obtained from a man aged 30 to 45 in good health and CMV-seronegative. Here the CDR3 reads CAWSRFGSLSVGRSYEQYF. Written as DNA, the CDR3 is TGTGCCTGGAGTAGGTTTGGTAGCCTTAGCGTCGGTAGGTCCTACGAGCAGTACTTC.